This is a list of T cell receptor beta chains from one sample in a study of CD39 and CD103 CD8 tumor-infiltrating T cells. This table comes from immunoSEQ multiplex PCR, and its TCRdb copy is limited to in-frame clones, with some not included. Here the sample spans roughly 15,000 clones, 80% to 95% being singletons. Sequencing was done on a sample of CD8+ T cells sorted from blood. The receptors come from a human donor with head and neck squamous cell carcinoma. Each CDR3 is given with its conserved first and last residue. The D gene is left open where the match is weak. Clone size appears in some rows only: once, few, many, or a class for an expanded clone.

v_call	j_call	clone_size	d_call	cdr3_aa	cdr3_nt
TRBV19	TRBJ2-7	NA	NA	CASSMGQGGFYEQYF	TGTGCCAGTAGTATGGGCCAGGGAGGCTTCTACGAGCAGTACTTC
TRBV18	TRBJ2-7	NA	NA	CASSHTGPRASQYF	TGTGCCAGCTCACATACGGGACCACGGGCTTCGCAGTACTTC
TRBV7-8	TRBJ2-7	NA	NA	CASSLNSLYEQYF	TGTGCCAGCAGCTTAAACAGCTTGTACGAGCAGTACTTC
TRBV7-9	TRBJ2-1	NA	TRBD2	CASSPVRGTGSGEQFF	TGTGCCAGCAGCCCGGTGCGGGGGACGGGCAGCGGTGAGCAGTTCTTC
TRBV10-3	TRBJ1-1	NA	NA	CAISEGGLTEAFF	TGTGCCATCAGTGAGGGAGGGTTGACTGAAGCTTTCTTT
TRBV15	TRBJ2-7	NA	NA	CATSRIETTYEQYF	TGTGCCACCAGCAGGATCGAAACTACCTACGAGCAGTACTTC
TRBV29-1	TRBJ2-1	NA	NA	CSVDTPGAEQFF	TGCAGCGTCGATACCCCGGGGGCCGAGCAGTTCTTC
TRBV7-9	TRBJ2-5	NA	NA	CASSLAQTEPEETQYF	TGTGCCAGCAGCTTAGCGCAGACAGAACCAGAAGAGACCCAGTACTTC
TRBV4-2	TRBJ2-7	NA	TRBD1	CASSPRDSSYEQYF	TGTGCCAGCAGCCCCCGGGACAGTTCCTACGAGCAGTACTTC
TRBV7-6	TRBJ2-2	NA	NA	CASSLSGGDTGELFF	TGTGCCAGCAGCTTATCCGGCGGAGATACCGGGGAGCTGTTTTTT
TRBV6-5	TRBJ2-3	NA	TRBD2	CASNQLAGGTDTQYF	TGTGCCAGCAACCAACTAGCGGGGGGCACAGATACGCAGTATTTT
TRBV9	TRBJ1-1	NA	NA	CASSAGGGTQAFF	TGTGCCAGCAGCGCCGGGGGGGGCACACAAGCTTTCTTT
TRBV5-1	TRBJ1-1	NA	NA	CASSSKWAQGMNTEAFF	TGCGCCAGCAGCTCAAAATGGGCACAGGGCATGAACACTGAAGCTTTCTTT
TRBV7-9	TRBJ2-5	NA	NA	CASSQSRETQYF	TGTGCCAGCAGCCAAAGTCGGGAGACCCAGTACTTC
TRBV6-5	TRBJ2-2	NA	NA	CASSYGGATGELFF	TGTGCCAGCAGTTACGGGGGGGCAACCGGGGAGCTGTTTTTT
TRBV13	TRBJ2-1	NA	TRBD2	CASSFGLVGGNEQFF	TGTGCCAGCAGCTTCGGACTAGTTGGGGGCAATGAGCAGTTCTTC
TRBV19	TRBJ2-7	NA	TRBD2	CASSIGLLGLAGGKNEQYF	TGTGCCAGTAGTATTGGTCTTCTGGGACTAGCGGGGGGGAAGAACGAGCAGTACTTC
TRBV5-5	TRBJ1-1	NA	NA	CASSWPGLSTEAFF	TGTGCCAGCAGCTGGCCGGGCTTAAGCACTGAAGCTTTCTTT
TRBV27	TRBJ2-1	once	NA	CASSTLRGARSYNEQFF	TGTGCCAGCAGTACCCTCAGGGGCGCGCGTTCCTACAATGAGCAGTTCTTC
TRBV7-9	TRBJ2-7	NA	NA	CASSLVGAREQYF	TGTGCCAGCAGCTTAGTGGGGGCGCGAGAGCAGTACTTC
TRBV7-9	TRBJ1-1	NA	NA	CASSLWGREAFF	TGTGCCAGCAGCTTGTGGGGGAGGGAAGCTTTCTTT
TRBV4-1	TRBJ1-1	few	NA	CASSGGMGTEAFF	TGCGCCAGCTCGGGGGGCATGGGCACTGAAGCTTTCTTT
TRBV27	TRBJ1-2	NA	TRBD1	CASSLFLGDRVGSGYTF	TGTGCCAGCAGTTTATTTTTAGGGGACAGGGTTGGGAGTGGCTACACCTTC
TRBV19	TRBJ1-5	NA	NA	CASSIDQGVNQPQHF	TGTGCCAGTAGTATAGATCAGGGCGTCAATCAGCCCCAGCATTTT
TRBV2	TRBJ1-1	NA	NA	CASRLDRMNTEAFF	TGTGCCAGCAGGCTCGACAGAATGAACACTGAAGCTTTCTTT
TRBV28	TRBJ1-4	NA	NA	CASRAGTLVSEKLFF	TGTGCCAGCAGAGCCGGGACCCTCGTCTCGGAAAAACTGTTTTTT
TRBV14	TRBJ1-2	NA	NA	CASSPRLEGYYGYTF	TGTGCCAGCAGCCCAAGGTTGGAGGGATACTATGGCTACACCTTC
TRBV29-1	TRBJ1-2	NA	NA	CSVDTPRVPLNYGYTF	TGCAGCGTTGACACCCCCAGGGTCCCTCTTAACTATGGCTACACCTTC
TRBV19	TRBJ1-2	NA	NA	CASSPGGYGYTF	TGTGCCAGTAGCCCCGGAGGCTATGGCTACACCTTC
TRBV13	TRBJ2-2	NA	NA	CASSLVGGYGTGELFF	TGTGCCAGCAGCTTAGTGGGGGGTTATGGCACCGGGGAGCTGTTTTTT
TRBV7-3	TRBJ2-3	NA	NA	CASSPTGATDTQYF	TGTGCCAGCAGCCCAACGGGGGCTACAGATACGCAGTATTTT
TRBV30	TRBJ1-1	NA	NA	CAWGGGTEAFF	TGTGCCTGGGGTGGCGGCACTGAAGCTTTCTTT
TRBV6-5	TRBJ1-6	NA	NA	CASSYSGRPFGSPLHF	TGTGCCAGCAGTTACTCAGGCAGGCCCTTCGGGTCACCCCTCCACTTT
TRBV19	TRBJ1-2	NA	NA	CAIYREIYGYTF	TGTGCCATCTACAGGGAAATCTATGGCTACACCTTC
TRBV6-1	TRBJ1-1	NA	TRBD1	CASSEGQGPTEAFF	TGTGCCAGCAGTGAGGGACAGGGACCCACTGAAGCTTTCTTT
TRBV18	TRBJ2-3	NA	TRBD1	CASSPPVYQGAFTDTQYF	TGTGCCAGCTCACCACCAGTATACCAGGGGGCTTTCACAGATACGCAGTATTTT
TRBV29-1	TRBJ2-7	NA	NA	CSVEAGGGSREQYF	TGCAGCGTTGAAGCAGGGGGGGGATCGCGGGAGCAGTACTTC
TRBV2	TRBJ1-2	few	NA	CASSEGAGYGYTF	TGTGCCAGCAGTGAAGGGGCTGGCTATGGCTACACCTTC
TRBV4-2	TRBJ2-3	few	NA	CASSQDYAVATDTQYF	TGTGCCAGCAGCCAAGATTACGCTGTCGCGACAGATACGCAGTATTTT
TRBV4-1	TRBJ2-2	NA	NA	CASSHLVPGELFF	TGCGCCAGCAGCCATTTAGTCCCCGGGGAGCTGTTTTTT
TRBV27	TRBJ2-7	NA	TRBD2	CASRAGNSYEQYF	TGTGCCAGCAGAGCGGGAAACTCCTACGAGCAGTACTTC
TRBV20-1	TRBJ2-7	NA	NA	CSARDGREYF	TGCAGTGCTAGAGACGGACGGGAGTACTTC
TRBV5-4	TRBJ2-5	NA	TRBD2	CASSAGGGRETQYF	TGTGCCAGCAGCGCCGGCGGGGGGCGGGAGACCCAGTACTTC
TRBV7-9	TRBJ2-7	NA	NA	CASSLGSGAYEQYF	TGTGCCAGCAGCTTGGGGTCGGGGGCCTACGAGCAGTACTTC
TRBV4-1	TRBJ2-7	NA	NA	CASSQAGRSYEQYF	TGCGCCAGCAGCCAAGCGGGACGGAGCTACGAGCAGTACTTC
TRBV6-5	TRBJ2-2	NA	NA	CASSNPNTGELFF	TGTGCCAGCAGTAACCCGAACACCGGGGAGCTGTTTTTT
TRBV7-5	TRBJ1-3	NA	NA	CARSLAQGRTGNSGNTIYF	TGTGCCAGAAGCTTAGCACAGGGGAGGACAGGCAACTCTGGAAACACCATATATTTT
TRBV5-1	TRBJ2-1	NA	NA	CASSGGNEQFF	TGCGCCAGCAGCGGGGGCAATGAGCAGTTCTTC
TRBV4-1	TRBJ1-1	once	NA	CASSQGPTGPYTEAFF	TGCGCCAGCAGCCAAGGCCCAACGGGACCGTACACTGAAGCTTTCTTT
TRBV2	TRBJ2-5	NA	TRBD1	CAGRTGGFGETQYF	TGTGCCGGGAGGACAGGGGGATTCGGAGAGACCCAGTACTTC
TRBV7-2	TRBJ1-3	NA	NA	CASSPSGMGVGNTIYF	TGTGCCAGCAGCCCGAGTGGTATGGGGGTTGGAAACACCATATATTTT
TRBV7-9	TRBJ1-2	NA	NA	CASSLVTRGALDGYTF	TGTGCCAGCAGCTTAGTAACACGGGGGGCGTTGGATGGCTACACCTTC